This TCR beta chain was documented in a study of T-cell reconstitution after alpha-beta-depleted transplantation in children. The germline CDR1 and CDR2 sequences are LGHDT and YNNKEL (reference sequence). The CDR3 sequence is 16 residues long. Trimming cost V 0 bases and J 2 bases; bases outside gene matches: 3. The TCRbeta library incorporated unique molecular identifiers. TCRdb recomputed calls from the PCR reads with MiXCR, one row per CDR3 protein. Of approximately 340,000 distinct CDR3 sequences in the sample, about a tenth are singletons; the top ten hold roughly 2.5%. This clonotype was counted at least ten times.

This specimen was PBMCs from the stem cell graft donor, taken from the stem cell graft. This TCR came from a human donor who donated a stem cell graft to a child with acute lymphoblastic leukemia. The rearrangement uses TRBV3-1 and TRBJ2-7; TRBD2 aligns across 11 bases. For the CDR3, the DNA is TGTGCCAGCAGCCAAGATCGACTAGCGGGACCCTACGAGCAGTACTTC. Amino acid sequence: CASSQDRLAGPYEQYF.